This T cell receptor (beta chain) was profiled in a study of T cell clonality in common variable immunodeficiency. Study-level findings and limits: In common variable immunodeficiency, TCR beta chains reportedly carried fewer deletions and N-nucleotide insertions.

CDR1 SGHRS and CDR2 YFSETQ come from the germline V gene. This CDR3 is built from 18 residues. Trimming stripped 1 base from V and 2 bases from J, with 18 bases between. Assay: immunoSEQ multiplex PCR; the TCRdb copy retains only in-frame clones and omits some. The profile covers over 40,000 clones, none occurring a single time. This clone appeared many times. Its antigen is unidentified. The observed sequence ends 3 residues before the CDR3 terminus, with the missing tail filled in from the germline J gene. The sequence was collected from a person between 18 and 75 years old in good health. The chain is built from TRBV5-1 and TRBJ1-4, with D uncertain. Source material: peripheral blood mononuclear cells. CDR3 in amino acids: CASSLSGLRFGTNEKLFF. Incomplete CDR3 DNA: TGCGCCAGCAGCTTGTCCGGACTAAGGTTCGGGACTAATGAAAAA.